This T cell receptor beta chain was captured by sequencing in a study of T cell responses to AZD1222 COVID-19 vaccine. Profiling relied on immunoSEQ multiplex PCR, and the TCRdb table lists in-frame clones only, not all of them. Of some 150,000 clones in the sample, 93% were seen once. The CDR3 is made up of 16 amino acids. Germline CDR1 is MNHNS and CDR2 is SASEGT. Trimming stripped 1 base from V and 0 bases from J, with 12 bases between. This clone was seen a handful of times. The receptor's source is an adult in good health. The chain is built from TRBV6-1 and TRBJ1-1; perhaps TRBD1 as D (5 bases). Specimen: peripheral blood, collected on day 0 of MenACWY control vaccination. CDR3 nucleotide sequence: TGTGCCAGCAGTGAAGAGGGTAACAGGCTGAACACTGAAGCTTTCTTT. Translated: CASSEEGNRLNTEAFF.